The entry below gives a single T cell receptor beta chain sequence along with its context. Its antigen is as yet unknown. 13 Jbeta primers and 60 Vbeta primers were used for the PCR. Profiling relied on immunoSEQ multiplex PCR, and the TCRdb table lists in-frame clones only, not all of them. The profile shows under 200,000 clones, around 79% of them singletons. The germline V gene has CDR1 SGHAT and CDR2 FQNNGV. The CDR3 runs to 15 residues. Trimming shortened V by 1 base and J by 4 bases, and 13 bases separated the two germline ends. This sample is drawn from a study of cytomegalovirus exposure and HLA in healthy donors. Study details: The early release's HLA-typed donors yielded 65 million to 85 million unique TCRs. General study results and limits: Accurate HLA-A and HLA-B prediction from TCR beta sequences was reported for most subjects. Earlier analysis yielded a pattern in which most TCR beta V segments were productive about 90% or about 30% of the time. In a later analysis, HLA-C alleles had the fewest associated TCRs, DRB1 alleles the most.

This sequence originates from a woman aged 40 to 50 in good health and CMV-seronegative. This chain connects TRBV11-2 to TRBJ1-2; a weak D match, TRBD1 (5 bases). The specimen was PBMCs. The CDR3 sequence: CASSLVADSFYGYTF. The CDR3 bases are TGTGCCAGCAGCTTAGTGGCTGACAGTTTCTATGGCTACACCTTC.